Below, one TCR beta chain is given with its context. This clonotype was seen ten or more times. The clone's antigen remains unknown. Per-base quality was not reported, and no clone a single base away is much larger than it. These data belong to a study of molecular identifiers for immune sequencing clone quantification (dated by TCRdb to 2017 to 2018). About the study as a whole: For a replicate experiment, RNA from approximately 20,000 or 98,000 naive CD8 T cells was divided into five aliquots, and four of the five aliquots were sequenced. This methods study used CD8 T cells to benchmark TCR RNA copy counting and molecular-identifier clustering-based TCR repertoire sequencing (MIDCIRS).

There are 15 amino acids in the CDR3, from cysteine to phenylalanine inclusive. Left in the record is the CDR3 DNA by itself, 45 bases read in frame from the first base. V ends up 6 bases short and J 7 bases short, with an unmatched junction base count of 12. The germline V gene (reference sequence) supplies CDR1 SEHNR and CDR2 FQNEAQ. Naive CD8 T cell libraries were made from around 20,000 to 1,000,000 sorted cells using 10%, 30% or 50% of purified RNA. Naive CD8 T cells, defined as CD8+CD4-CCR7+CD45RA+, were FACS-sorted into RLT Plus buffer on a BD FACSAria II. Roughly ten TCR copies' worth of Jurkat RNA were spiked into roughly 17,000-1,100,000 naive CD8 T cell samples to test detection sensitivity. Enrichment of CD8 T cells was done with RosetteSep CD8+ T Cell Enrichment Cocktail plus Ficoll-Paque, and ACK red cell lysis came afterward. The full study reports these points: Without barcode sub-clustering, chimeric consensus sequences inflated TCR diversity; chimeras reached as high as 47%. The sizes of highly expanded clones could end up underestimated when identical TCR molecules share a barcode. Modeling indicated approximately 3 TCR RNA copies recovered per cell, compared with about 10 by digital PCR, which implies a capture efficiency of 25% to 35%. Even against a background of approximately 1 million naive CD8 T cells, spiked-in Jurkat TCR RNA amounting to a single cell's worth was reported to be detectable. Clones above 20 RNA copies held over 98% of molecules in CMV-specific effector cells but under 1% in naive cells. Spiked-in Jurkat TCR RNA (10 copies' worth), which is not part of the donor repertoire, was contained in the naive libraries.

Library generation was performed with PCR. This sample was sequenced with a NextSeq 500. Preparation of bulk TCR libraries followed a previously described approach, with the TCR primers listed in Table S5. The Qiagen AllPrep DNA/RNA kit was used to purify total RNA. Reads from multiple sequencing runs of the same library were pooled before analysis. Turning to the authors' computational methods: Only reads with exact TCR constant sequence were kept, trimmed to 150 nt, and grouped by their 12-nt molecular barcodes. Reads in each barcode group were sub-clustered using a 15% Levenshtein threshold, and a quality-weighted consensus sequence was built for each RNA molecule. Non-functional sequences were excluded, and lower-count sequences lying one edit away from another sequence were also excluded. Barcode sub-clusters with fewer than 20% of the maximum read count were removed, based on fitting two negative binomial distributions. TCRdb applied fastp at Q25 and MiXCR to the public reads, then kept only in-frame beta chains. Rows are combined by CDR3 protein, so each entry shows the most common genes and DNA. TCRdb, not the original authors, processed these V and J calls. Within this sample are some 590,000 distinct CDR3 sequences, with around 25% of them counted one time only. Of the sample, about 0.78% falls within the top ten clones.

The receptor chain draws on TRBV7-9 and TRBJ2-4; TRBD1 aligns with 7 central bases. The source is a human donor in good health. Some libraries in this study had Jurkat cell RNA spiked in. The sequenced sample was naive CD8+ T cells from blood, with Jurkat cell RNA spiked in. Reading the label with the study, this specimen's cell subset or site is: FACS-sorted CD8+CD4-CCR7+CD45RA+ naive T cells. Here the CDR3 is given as CASSLLGGRENIQYF. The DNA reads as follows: TGTGCCAGCAGTTTACTAGGGGGCAGGGAGAACATTCAGTACTTC.